This T cell receptor beta chain was captured in a study of identical twins. Study-wide points: Clonotypes of the beta chain that were abundant in cord blood carried fewer insertions (memory repertoires showed none).

This clonotype was observed a handful of times. Its antigen is unidentified. The junction had 5 bases not matched to a gene; V was cut back by 3 bases and J by 3 bases. CDR3 length: 17 amino acids. In germline, CDR1 is SGHDN, CDR2 FVKESK. After template switching added a universal primer site, the resulting cDNA carried unique molecular identifiers. Each CDR3 protein gets one entry after TCRdb re-called the 5' RACE reads with MiXCR. In the table there are hundreds of thousands of distinct CDR3 sequences, roughly 7% of which are singletons. The sample was also linked to a second study, of yellow fever vaccine responses in identical twins. That report notes: Reportedly, the T cell response mounted by twins to vaccine seemed partly convergent, partly personalized.

This TCR was recovered from a woman younger than 35 in good health. Sequencing was carried out using memory (CD45RO+) T cells sorted from blood. This rearrangement joins TRBV14 to TRBJ1-6; 10 positions agree with TRBD1. This chain's CDR3 is CASSHLTGGLYNSPLHF. The CDR3 DNA follows: TGTGCCAGCAGCCATTTGACAGGGGGCCTCTATAATTCACCCCTCCACTTT.